These 20 T cell receptor beta chains were all obtained from the same sample, sequenced in a study of blood T cell repertoires in COVID-19. The repertoire was sequenced with immunoSEQ multiplex PCR; TCRdb's copy has only in-frame clones and lacks some. Among 200,000 to 300,000 clones, over 75% were seen once, and the ten largest hold around 9.2%. Material for sequencing was peripheral blood. These receptor sequences come from a human donor in a cohort sampled during active COVID-19.

The rearrangement joins TRBV7-2 to TRBJ2-4; 8 bases are shared with TRBD1. The germline V gene encodes CDR1 SGHTA and CDR2 FQGNSA. The CDR3 runs to 15 residues. Trimming removed 2 bases from V and 6 bases from J; junction bases left unmatched: 6. DNA for the CDR3: TGTGCCAGCAGCTTAACAGGGGGGTTACGAAACATTCAGTACTTC. Translating it yields CASSLTGGLRNIQYF. The full variable domain, its missing parts supplied by reference TRBV7-2 and TRBJ2-4, is GAGVSQSPSNKVTEKGKDVELRCDPISGHTALYWYRQSLGQGLEFLIYFQGNSAPDKSGLPSDRFSAERTGGSVSTLTIQRTQQEDSAVYLCASSLTGGLRNIQYFGAGTRLSVL.

This sequence joins TRBV7-2 and TRBJ2-1; TRBD2 agrees at 9 bases. The junction had 13 bases not matched to a gene; V was cut back by 1 base and J by 6 bases. CDR1 is SGHTA and CDR2 is FQGNSA in the germline V gene. CDR3 size: 18 residues. The CDR3 region is CASSLGASGVPWGNEQFF. The DNA of the CDR3 is TGTGCCAGCAGCTTAGGGGCTAGCGGGGTACCGTGGGGCAATGAGCAGTTCTTC.

The chain recombines TRBV15 with TRBJ2-1; 8 bases map to TRBD1. The CDR3 is made up of 20 amino acids. J lost 3 bases, V lost 5 bases, and 21 bases had no gene match. The germline V gene has CDR1 LNHNV and CDR2 YYDKDF (reference sequence). Written as DNA, the CDR3 is TGTGCCACCAGCGGATTCTTAGTACGGACGGACAGGGTGGACTACAATGAGCAGTTCTTC. It specifies CATSGFLVRTDRVDYNEQFF.

The V and J genes are TRBV4-2 and TRBJ1-5; 7 positions agree with TRBD1. The CDR3 consists of 16 residues. The germline V gene has CDR1 LGHNA and CDR2 YNFKEQ. V lost 0 bases to trimming and J lost 8 bases; unmatched junction nucleotides: 10. CDR3: CASSQDWQQGRKPQHF. CDR3 coding DNA: TGTGCCAGCAGCCAAGATTGGCAACAGGGGAGGAAGCCCCAGCATTTT.

The V call is TRBV5-6, the J call TRBJ2-2, with 8 bases aligning to TRBD1. The length of the CDR3 is 14 residues. From germline, CDR1 is SGHDT and CDR2 YYEEEE. V dropped 4 bases and J dropped 1; count of bases not matched to a gene: 0. CDR3 in amino acids: CASSGQGNTGELFF. For the CDR3, the DNA is TGTGCCAGCAGCGGACAGGGGAACACCGGGGAGCTGTTTTTT.

V gene TRBV6-4 combines with J gene TRBJ1-1, with 7 bases identical to TRBD1. The V gene end was trimmed by 4 bases and the J gene end by 1 base; junction bases not matched to a gene: 3. The CDR3 spans 14 residues. Germline V gene data show CDR1 as MRHNA and CDR2 as SNTAGT. The CDR3 DNA reads as TGTGCCAGCAGTGTGGGACAGACGAACACTGAAGCTTTCTTT. Its protein is CASSVGQTNTEAFF.

The DNA of the CDR3 is TGTGCCAGCAGCCAAGGATACCCACGGGGGGCCTACGAGCAGTACTTC. It encodes CASSQGYPRGAYEQYF. The V gene is TRBV11-2, the J gene TRBJ2-7; the match to TRBD2 covers 7 bases. J was trimmed by 2 bases and V by 5 bases; bases with no gene match: 12. CDR1 is SGHAT, CDR2 FQNNGV, per germline. This CDR3 has 16 amino acids.

V usage is TRBV5-1 and J usage is TRBJ2-1; a possible D gene is TRBD2 (5 bases). The CDR3 spans 14 residues. The V end was cut by 4 bases, the J end by 10 bases, with 18 bases between. Germline assignment: CDR1 SGHRS and CDR2 YFSETQ. DNA for the CDR3: TGCGCCAGCAGCCGTGACTATGAACCAAGAGAGCAGTTCTTC. Its translation is CASSRDYEPREQFF.

The chain couples TRBV7-2 to TRBJ1-4, with TRBD1 as a possible D gene (5 bases). The CDR3 has 15 amino acids. The V and J ends lost 3 bases and 2 bases respectively, with 10 bases between them. The germline gives CDR1 SGHTA, CDR2 FQGNSA. The CDR3 loop is CASSFRGATNEKLFF. The DNA of the CDR3 is TGTGCCAGCAGCTTTAGGGGCGCCACTAATGAAAAACTGTTTTTT.

V gene TRBV10-3 combines with J gene TRBJ2-7, with TRBD1 matching over 9 bases. This CDR3 contains 16 residues. Losses at the gene ends were 0 bases for V and 5 bases for J; bases not matched to a gene: 8. Germline assignment: CDR1 ENHRY and CDR2 SYGVKD. The CDR3 region has the DNA TGTGCCATCAGTGAGTCTTCTGGACAGGGGCACCACGAGCAGTACTTC. Amino acids: CAISESSGQGHHEQYF.

The V and J genes are TRBV2 and TRBJ2-3; perhaps TRBD2 as D (6 bases). Looked up from germline, CDR1 is SNHLY and CDR2 is FYNNEI. V lost 1 base to trimming and J lost 1 base, with 12 bases between them. The CDR3 has 16 residues. The DNA for the CDR3 is TGTGCCAGCAGTGAAGGGGGGGACCCTGGCACAGATACGCAGTATTTT. This codes for CASSEGGDPGTDTQYF. Filled out from reference TRBV2 and TRBJ2-3, the complete variable domain reads EPEVTQTPSHQVTQMGQEVILRCVPISNHLYFYWYRQILGQKVEFLVSFYNNEISEKSEIFDDQFSVERPDGSNFTLKIRSTKLEDSAMYFCASSEGGDPGTDTQYFGPGTRLTVL.

The chain joins TRBV6-1 to TRBJ2-5, with 15 bases identical to TRBD2. Germline V gene lookup returns CDR1 MNHNS and CDR2 SASEGT. Unmatched junction bases numbered 13, after V lost 4 bases and J lost 4 bases. The CDR3 has 19 amino acids. The CDR3 sequence is CASSVRTSGGAMYGETQYF. The DNA for the CDR3 is TGTGCCAGCAGTGTCCGGACTAGCGGGGGGGCAATGTATGGAGAGACCCAGTACTTC.

The rearrangement joins TRBV3-1 (or the pseudogene TRBV3-2) to TRBJ2-7, with 9 bases that match TRBD2. Germline V gives CDR1 LGHDT, CDR2 YNNKEL (reference sequence). After removal of 8 bases from V and 3 bases from J, the junction contained 5 bases not matched to a gene. This CDR3 spans 13 amino acids. Here the CDR3 reads CASREAGGYEQYF. CDR3 sequence (DNA): TGTGCCAGCCGGGAAGCGGGGGGCTACGAGCAGTACTTC.

The gene calls are TRBV4-1 and TRBJ2-3, with TRBD2 identical over 9 bases. Germline V CDR1 and CDR2: MGHRA, YSYEKL. The V segment lost 2 bases and the J segment 1 base; nucleotides outside the gene matches: 13. CDR3 length: 19 residues. As DNA, the CDR3 is TGCGCCAGCAGCCAACCCCCCGGGGGGCTAGCGGGGCGCACAGATACGCAGTATTTT. This gives the protein CASSQPPGGLAGRTDTQYF.

This chain joins TRBV7-9 and TRBJ2-3; 12 bases line up with TRBD2. The CDR3 has 16 residues. Germline lookup yields CDR1 SEHNR and CDR2 FQNEAQ (reference sequence). Trimming removed 0 bases from V and 3 bases from J; junction bases left unmatched: 1. The CDR3 is CASSLALAGGTDTQYF. Written as DNA, the CDR3 is TGTGCCAGCAGCTTAGCCCTAGCGGGAGGGACAGATACGCAGTATTTT.

This chain links TRBV18 with TRBJ2-7, with TRBD2 matching 10 bases. Unmatched junction bases numbered 2, after V lost 0 bases and J lost 3 bases. The CDR3 has 15 residues. Germline assignment: CDR1 KGHSH and CDR2 LQKENI. The chain's CDR3 is CASSPPERGGYEQYF. DNA for the CDR3: TGTGCCAGCTCACCACCGGAGCGGGGGGGCTACGAGCAGTACTTC.

V gene TRBV27 combines with J gene TRBJ2-1; 10 nucleotides align to TRBD2. V trimming: 5 bases; J trimming: 9 bases; junction bases outside the gene matches: 10. CDR3 length equals 15 residues. Germline-derived CDR1 and CDR2 are MNHEY and SMNVEV (reference sequence). This CDR3 reads CASSTEREGRGEQFF. CDR3 nucleotide sequence: TGTGCCAGCAGTACCGAGCGGGAGGGCCGGGGTGAGCAGTTCTTC.

The J gene is TRBJ1-5, the V gene TRBV4-1; 9 bases are shared with TRBD1. The CDR3 runs 20 residues. The trim removed 1 base at V and 0 bases at J, leaving 13 bases unmatched. The germline CDR1 and CDR2 sequences are MGHRA and YSYEKL. The CDR3 DNA reads as TGCGCCAGCAGCCAAGGTGCCCCCGGGACAGGGTCTTATAGCAATCAGCCCCAGCATTTT. Translation gives CASSQGAPGTGSYSNQPQHF.

The chain links TRBV6-5 to TRBJ1-2; 11 nucleotides agree with TRBD1. The CDR3 spans 15 residues. Germline loops: CDR1 MNHEY, CDR2 SVGAGI. Germline trimming cut 4 bases from V and 6 bases from J; bases unmatched to any gene: 7. CDR3 amino acids: CASSLVRDRGNGYTF. In nucleotides, the CDR3 is TGTGCCAGCAGTTTGGTCCGGGACAGGGGGAATGGCTACACCTTC.

The chain links TRBV7-2 to TRBJ2-7, with TRBD2 matching 14 bases. V shed 5 bases, J shed 7 bases, and the junction held 7 bases outside the gene matches. In germline, CDR1 is SGHTA, CDR2 FQGNSA. The CDR3 covers 15 residues. The CDR3 here is CASSLGLAGAQEQYF. The CDR3 DNA follows: TGTGCCAGCAGCCTGGGACTAGCGGGAGCACAAGAGCAGTACTTC.